These T cell receptor beta chains were read from a single sample in a study of vaccination effects on CD4 cells after COVID-19. Clones were sequenced by immunoSEQ multiplex PCR, and TCRdb holds only the in-frame ones, with some missing. The sample has more than 35,000 clones; around two thirds are singletons. These receptors lack a known antigen. Here the sequenced sample was CD4+ T cells from PBMCs cultured with HCoV-NL63 spike peptides, taken before COVID-19 vaccination. These receptors all come from a human donor who had a prior SARS-CoV-2 infection. The CDR3 runs from the conserved cysteine through the conserved F or W. Each record gives: D gene, clone size, J gene, V gene, CDR3 DNA, CDR3 protein. The D gene is left open where the match is weak. Some rows have no size entry. The others give once, few or many, or a class for an expanded clone.

d_gene: -; abundance: few; j_gene: TRBJ1-1; v_gene: TRBV2; CDR3nt: TGTGCCAGCAGCGGGAGGGATTTAACAGAAGCTTTCTTT; CDR3aa: CASSGRDLTEAFF
d_gene: TRBD2; abundance: -; j_gene: TRBJ2-5; v_gene: TRBV5-1; CDR3nt: TGCGCCAGCAGCTTGGACGGGGGGGTCTGGGAGACCCAGTACTTC; CDR3aa: CASSLDGGVWETQYF
d_gene: -; abundance: -; j_gene: TRBJ2-3; v_gene: TRBV5-4; CDR3nt: TGTGCCAGCAGCTTGAATCGGGGTCAGGGAGATACGCAGTATTTT; CDR3aa: CASSLNRGQGDTQYF
d_gene: -; abundance: -; j_gene: TRBJ1-1; v_gene: TRBV27; CDR3nt: -; CDR3aa: CASSLYLAQATEAFF
d_gene: -; abundance: -; j_gene: TRBJ2-7; v_gene: TRBV24-1; CDR3nt: TGTGCCCCCTACCATGTTCGAGAGTACGAGCAGTACTTC; CDR3aa: CAPYHVREYEQYF
d_gene: -; abundance: -; j_gene: TRBJ1-5; v_gene: TRBV5-8; CDR3nt: TGTGCCAGCAGCCCGGTCCGGACAAATCGGGGCAATCAGCCCCAGCATTTT; CDR3aa: CASSPVRTNRGNQPQHF
d_gene: TRBD1; abundance: once; j_gene: TRBJ2-1; v_gene: TRBV18; CDR3nt: TGTGCCAGCTCACCGGGGACAGGGGTCTACAATGAGCAGTTCTTC; CDR3aa: CASSPGTGVYNEQFF
d_gene: TRBD2; abundance: -; j_gene: TRBJ2-7; v_gene: TRBV11-2; CDR3nt: TGTGCCAGCAGCTTATGGCAGGCCGGGGGGGAGCAGTACTTC; CDR3aa: CASSLWQAGGEQYF
d_gene: -; abundance: -; j_gene: TRBJ2-3; v_gene: TRBV4-1; CDR3nt: TGCGCCAGCAGCCAAGTGGGGGCTAGCAATACGCAGTATTTT; CDR3aa: CASSQVGASNTQYF
d_gene: -; abundance: few; j_gene: TRBJ1-1; v_gene: TRBV2; CDR3nt: TGTGCCAGCAGTGGAGAGGTTTTGGCTTTCTTT; CDR3aa: CASSGEVLAFF
d_gene: TRBD1; abundance: -; j_gene: TRBJ2-2; v_gene: TRBV30; CDR3nt: TGTGCATCCGGACAGGGGGCGGGGAACACCGGGGAGCTGTTTTTT; CDR3aa: CASGQGAGNTGELFF
d_gene: -; abundance: few; j_gene: TRBJ1-2; v_gene: TRBV10-3; CDR3nt: TGTGCCATCAGTGAGCGTACCGAAATAGCAGATGGCTACACCTTC; CDR3aa: CAISERTEIADGYTF
d_gene: -; abundance: few; j_gene: TRBJ2-3; v_gene: TRBV27; CDR3nt: TGTGCCAGCAGTTTATTGACGATGGGACTTGGGGCAGATACGCAGTATTTT; CDR3aa: CASSLLTMGLGADTQYF
d_gene: TRBD2; abundance: -; j_gene: TRBJ2-2; v_gene: TRBV7-3; CDR3nt: TGTGCCAGCAGCTTAATTCCGGGACTAGATAACACCGGGGAGCTGTTTTTT; CDR3aa: CASSLIPGLDNTGELFF
d_gene: -; abundance: few; j_gene: TRBJ1-1; v_gene: TRBV7-2; CDR3nt: TGTGCCAGCAGCTTAGGAGGGTATTGGTACACTGAAGCTTTCTTT; CDR3aa: CASSLGGYWYTEAFF
d_gene: -; abundance: -; j_gene: TRBJ2-4; v_gene: TRBV28; CDR3nt: TGTGCCAGCAGTCTTGCAGGGATCAACATTCAGTACTTC; CDR3aa: CASSLAGINIQYF
d_gene: TRBD1; abundance: -; j_gene: TRBJ1-2; v_gene: TRBV6-1; CDR3nt: TGTGCCAGCAGTGAAGTGAGGCACAGGGGACCTACTAACTATGGCTACACCTTC; CDR3aa: CASSEVRHRGPTNYGYTF
d_gene: -; abundance: -; j_gene: TRBJ2-1; v_gene: TRBV6-1; CDR3nt: TGTGCCAGCAGTGGGACGGACTGGACCTCCTACAATGAGCAGTTCTTC; CDR3aa: CASSGTDWTSYNEQFF
d_gene: TRBD2; abundance: -; j_gene: TRBJ2-1; v_gene: TRBV2; CDR3nt: TGTGCCAGCAGTGAGAATCGCATAGCGGGACAGCAGTTCTTC; CDR3aa: CASSENRIAGQQFF
d_gene: TRBD2; abundance: -; j_gene: TRBJ2-1; v_gene: TRBV19; CDR3nt: TGTGCCAGTAGTACCGCTAGCGGTAGCTTATACAATGAGCAGTTCTTC; CDR3aa: CASSTASGSLYNEQFF
d_gene: -; abundance: few; j_gene: TRBJ2-6; v_gene: TRBV10-3; CDR3nt: TGTGCCATCAGTGGACAGGACAGCTCTGGGGCCAACGTCCTGACTTTC; CDR3aa: CAISGQDSSGANVLTF
d_gene: TRBD2; abundance: -; j_gene: TRBJ2-4; v_gene: TRBV14; CDR3nt: TGTGCCAGCAGCCGGGAGGGTCATTGGAGAAACATTCAGTACTTC; CDR3aa: CASSREGHWRNIQYF
d_gene: -; abundance: -; j_gene: TRBJ2-3; v_gene: TRBV2; CDR3nt: TGTGCCAGCAGTGACTGGACGAGGCCTACGCAGTATTTT; CDR3aa: CASSDWTRPTQYF
d_gene: TRBD1; abundance: -; j_gene: TRBJ1-2; v_gene: TRBV28; CDR3nt: TGTGCCAGCAGTCCTACAGGGGGCCGGAGCTATGGCTACACCTTC; CDR3aa: CASSPTGGRSYGYTF
d_gene: -; abundance: once; j_gene: TRBJ2-5; v_gene: TRBV12-3/TRBV12-4; CDR3nt: TGTGCCAGCAGTTCCCCCCCGTTTCGGACCCAGTACTTC; CDR3aa: CASSSPPFRTQYF
d_gene: -; abundance: -; j_gene: TRBJ2-7; v_gene: TRBV15; CDR3nt: TGTGCCACCAGCAGAGATTTTCCCAACATCGGGACCTACGAGCAGTACTTC; CDR3aa: CATSRDFPNIGTYEQYF
d_gene: -; abundance: -; j_gene: TRBJ2-3; v_gene: TRBV27; CDR3nt: TGTGCCAGCAGTCCTCGCGCCGGGGTGACAGATACGCAGTATTTT; CDR3aa: CASSPRAGVTDTQYF
d_gene: -; abundance: -; j_gene: TRBJ2-2; v_gene: TRBV5-5; CDR3nt: TGTGCCAGCAGCTTGCAGGGATCGGGGACCGGGGAGCTGTTTTTT; CDR3aa: CASSLQGSGTGELFF
d_gene: -; abundance: -; j_gene: TRBJ1-1; v_gene: TRBV6-5; CDR3nt: TGTGCCAGCAGTTACTCGGCCTACACTGAAGCTTTCTTT; CDR3aa: CASSYSAYTEAFF
d_gene: TRBD1; abundance: -; j_gene: TRBJ1-1; v_gene: TRBV18; CDR3nt: TGTGCCAGCTCACAGGGGGCGAGCACTGAAGCTTTCTTT; CDR3aa: CASSQGASTEAFF
d_gene: -; abundance: -; j_gene: TRBJ2-5; v_gene: TRBV2; CDR3nt: TGTGCCAGCAGTGAAGGGGGGGAAGAGACCCAGTACTTC; CDR3aa: CASSEGGEETQYF
d_gene: -; abundance: medium-sized; j_gene: TRBJ2-1; v_gene: TRBV19; CDR3nt: TGTGCCAGCTCGGGACATGAAGACCGGGAGCAGTTCTTC; CDR3aa: CASSGHEDREQFF
d_gene: TRBD1; abundance: -; j_gene: TRBJ1-3; v_gene: TRBV19; CDR3nt: TGTGCCAGTGGGACAGGGGGTTTTGGAAACACCATATATTTT; CDR3aa: CASGTGGFGNTIYF
d_gene: -; abundance: -; j_gene: TRBJ2-7; v_gene: TRBV29-1; CDR3nt: TGCAGCGTCATGAACACCTACGAGCAGTACTTC; CDR3aa: CSVMNTYEQYF
d_gene: -; abundance: -; j_gene: TRBJ2-5; v_gene: TRBV2; CDR3nt: TGTGCCAGCAGTGAACGGGGCTTGACCCAGTACTTC; CDR3aa: CASSERGLTQYF
d_gene: TRBD2; abundance: few; j_gene: TRBJ2-1; v_gene: TRBV27; CDR3nt: TGTGCCAGCAGACGAAGCGGGGCCTACAATGAGCAGTTCTTC; CDR3aa: CASRRSGAYNEQFF
d_gene: -; abundance: -; j_gene: TRBJ2-3; v_gene: TRBV5-1; CDR3nt: TGCGCCAGCAGCTTGGCCTTTCTAGATACGCAGTATTTT; CDR3aa: CASSLAFLDTQYF
d_gene: -; abundance: -; j_gene: TRBJ2-1; v_gene: TRBV18; CDR3nt: TGTGCCAGCTCACCACTAGCGGACTCCTACAATGAGCAGTTCTTC; CDR3aa: CASSPLADSYNEQFF
d_gene: -; abundance: -; j_gene: TRBJ2-7; v_gene: TRBV7-9; CDR3nt: TGTGCCAGCAGCTCGGGGATAAGCTCCTACGAGCAGTACTTC; CDR3aa: CASSSGISSYEQYF
d_gene: TRBD2; abundance: -; j_gene: TRBJ2-1; v_gene: TRBV5-4; CDR3nt: TGTGCCAGCAGCCCTCCTAGCGGGAGTGAATACAATGAGCAGTTCTTC; CDR3aa: CASSPPSGSEYNEQFF
d_gene: -; abundance: -; j_gene: TRBJ1-3; v_gene: TRBV3-1/TRBV3-2; CDR3nt: TGTGCCAGCAGCCAGAGGGGAGTAACCATATATTTT; CDR3aa: CASSQRGVTIYF
d_gene: -; abundance: -; j_gene: TRBJ2-7; v_gene: TRBV11-2; CDR3nt: TGTGCCAGCAGCTTAGTATGGCAGGGATCCACCTACGAGCAGTACTTC; CDR3aa: CASSLVWQGSTYEQYF
d_gene: -; abundance: -; j_gene: TRBJ1-1; v_gene: TRBV6-5; CDR3nt: TGTGCCAGCCTATTTCATACGAACACTGAAGCTTTCTTT; CDR3aa: CASLFHTNTEAFF
d_gene: -; abundance: -; j_gene: TRBJ2-7; v_gene: TRBV11-3; CDR3nt: TGTGCCAGCAGCGCGTATGATCGGCCCTACGAGCAGTACTTC; CDR3aa: CASSAYDRPYEQYF
d_gene: -; abundance: -; j_gene: TRBJ2-2; v_gene: TRBV6-1; CDR3nt: TGTGCCAGCAGTGAAGGAAACACCGGGGAGCTGTTTTTT; CDR3aa: CASSEGNTGELFF
d_gene: -; abundance: -; j_gene: TRBJ1-1; v_gene: TRBV7-9; CDR3nt: TGTGCCAGCAGCTTAACCGGGGGGCGAACGAGTGATGAAGCTTTCTTT; CDR3aa: CASSLTGGRTSDEAFF
d_gene: TRBD1; abundance: -; j_gene: TRBJ2-2; v_gene: TRBV7-6; CDR3nt: TGTGCCAGCAGCTTAGAGACAGGGGCAACCGGGGAGCTGTTTTTT; CDR3aa: CASSLETGATGELFF
d_gene: -; abundance: -; j_gene: TRBJ1-1; v_gene: TRBV2; CDR3nt: TGTGCCAGCAAAGGGGACCCGGATGGAACTTTCTTT; CDR3aa: CASKGDPDGTFF
d_gene: -; abundance: -; j_gene: TRBJ2-2; v_gene: TRBV9; CDR3nt: TGTGCCAGCAGCGTAGTTTCCGGGGAGCTGTTTTTT; CDR3aa: CASSVVSGELFF
d_gene: -; abundance: -; j_gene: TRBJ1-1; v_gene: TRBV29-1; CDR3nt: TGCAGCGTTGTAACTGACCGTGAAGCTTTCTTT; CDR3aa: CSVVTDREAFF
d_gene: -; abundance: -; j_gene: TRBJ1-1; v_gene: TRBV5-6; CDR3nt: TGTGCCAGCAGCTCCCCCTCAGGGTTGGGGGACACTGAAGCTTTCTTT; CDR3aa: CASSSPSGLGDTEAFF
d_gene: -; abundance: -; j_gene: TRBJ2-3; v_gene: TRBV5-5; CDR3nt: TGTGCCAGCAGCTTGCGGGTTTTGGGTGGAGATACGCAGTATTTT; CDR3aa: CASSLRVLGGDTQYF
d_gene: TRBD2; abundance: -; j_gene: TRBJ2-5; v_gene: TRBV5-1; CDR3nt: TGCGCCAGCAGCTTGGCTCCGACCTGGACTAGCAGGGAGACCCAGTACTTC; CDR3aa: CASSLAPTWTSRETQYF
d_gene: -; abundance: -; j_gene: TRBJ1-4; v_gene: TRBV7-9; CDR3nt: TGTGCCAGCGGTCTGGGAGGTTATGAAAAACTGTTTTTT; CDR3aa: CASGLGGYEKLFF
d_gene: TRBD1; abundance: few; j_gene: TRBJ2-1; v_gene: TRBV7-3; CDR3nt: TGTGCCAGCAGCACCATCCCGGGACAGGGGTTTAATGAGCAGTTCTTC; CDR3aa: CASSTIPGQGFNEQFF